What follows describes a single TCR beta chain. Antigen specificity is unknown. The V and J ends lost 6 bases and 9 bases, in that order; junction bases with no gene match: 12. Germline CDR1 and CDR2: WNHNN and SYGVQD (reference sequence). The CDR3 totals 16 residues. The sample is drawn from a study of cytomegalovirus exposure and HLA in healthy donors. Amplification used 60 Vbeta primers and 13 Jbeta primers. Sequencing used immunoSEQ multiplex PCR; TCRdb keeps in-frame clones, though not all of them. The sample gives 140,000 to 150,000 clones, around three quarters of which show up once; less than 2% is in the top ten. Study outcomes and limitations: The classifier reportedly diagnosed cytomegalovirus status with high specificity and sensitivity. Roughly uniform sequencing depth across donors was assumed, possibly incorrectly. Several of the most significant clusters appeared linked to common viral pathogens, based on a later analysis. In a later analysis, at a false discovery rate of 0.05, roughly 17,000 TCR beta sequences were associated with HLA alleles.

The receptor comes from a man aged 35 to 55 in good health and CMV-seronegative. Sequencing was carried out using PBMCs. This chain uses TRBV10-1 with TRBJ2-1; 12 nucleotides align to TRBD2. CDR3 loop: CASSAGLAGPLGEQFF. The CDR3 coding sequence is TGCGCCAGCAGCGCTGGACTAGCGGGGCCTTTAGGTGAGCAGTTCTTC.